This T cell receptor (beta chain) is from a study of blood T cells in healthy people across ages. Notes on the study in general: Diversity estimates drawn from one million T cells were deemed underestimates. Aged donors had fewer naive CD4+ cells and lower diversity than long-lived donors.

Isolation per sample recovered at least 7 million PBMCs. A J-beta primer mix and a sample-barcoded 5' primer were used in a second PCR of about 6 to 12 cycles. TCRdb reprocessed the 5' RACE reads with MiXCR, giving one entry per CDR3 protein. The data hold about 730,000 distinct CDR3 sequences, with roughly 45% observed a single time. Many counts were recorded for this clonotype. Its antigen is as yet unknown. The germline V and J ends were trimmed by 6 bases and 5 bases, with 21 bases remaining between them. The V gene's germline CDR1 is DFQATT and CDR2 SNEGSKA (reference sequence). The CDR3 runs 15 residues.

Sequencing was performed on blood. V gene TRBV20-1 combines with J gene TRBJ2-3; possible D gene TRBD2, 5 bases. This clonotype originated in a woman in her sixties or seventies in good health. CDR3 amino acids: CSASLRVTEGDTQYF. The CDR3 DNA reads TGCAGTGCCTCCCTCCGGGTCACAGAGGGAGATACGCAGTATTTT.